The 26 T cell receptor beta chains presented below share a single source sample, sequenced in a study of molecular identifiers for immune sequencing clone quantification. TCRdb fed the PCR reads into MiXCR, producing one record per CDR3 protein. The repertoire includes 400,000 to 600,000 distinct CDR3 sequences, 20% to 25% of them detected once, and about 0.8% sits in the top ten. The specimen sequenced was naive CD8+ T cells from blood, with Jurkat cell RNA spiked in. The sample's subset: FACS-sorted CD8+CD4-CCR7+CD45RA+ naive T cells. The receptors originated from a human donor in good health. Some libraries in this study had Jurkat cell RNA spiked in.

Comments on this clonotype: One junction end disagrees with the germline gene, perhaps due to a read error. The chain employs TRBV11-2 and TRBJ2-1; D gene uncertain. Germline loops: CDR1 SGHAT, CDR2 FQNNGV. The CDR3 is 9 residues long. The CDR3 sequence is CASSSPPQF. CDR3 DNA sequence: TGTGCCAGCAGCTCCCCGCCACAGTTC.

About this clonotype itself: A much larger clone differs from this one at a single base, so this may be a read error. The chain links TRBV5-3 to TRBJ2-7; TRBD2 is a possible D gene (6 bases). TRBV5-3 is an ORF, and what it does is uncertain. CDR3 length: 13 residues. The CDR3 spells CASSLGYEEGQYF. CDR3 bases: TGTGCCAGCAGCTTAGGGTATGAGGAGGGGCAGTACTTC.

This clonotype has more than one count but fewer than ten. The V and J genes are TRBV4-2 and TRBJ2-1; 8 bases align to TRBD1. There are 15 residues in the CDR3. V dropped 4 bases and J dropped 7; count of bases not matched to a gene: 9. CDR1 and CDR2 (germline): LGHNA, YNFKEQ. CDR3 residues: CASSPDRGHGNEQFF. The CDR3 DNA follows: TGTGCCAGCAGCCCCGACAGGGGACACGGGAATGAGCAGTTCTTC.

This clonotype was counted between two and nine times. The chain links TRBV19 to TRBJ2-7; unclear D gene. CDR3 length: 12 residues. V was trimmed by 5 bases and J by 6 bases, leaving 11 bases between them. Germline CDR1 is LNHDA and CDR2 is SQIVND (reference sequence). The CDR3 protein is CASSLNPSEQYF. CDR3 coding DNA: TGTGCCAGTAGTCTTAATCCCTCCGAGCAGTACTTC.

This clonotype has at least ten counts. The chain links TRBV7-9 to TRBJ2-3, with 8 positions matching TRBD2. CDR1 and CDR2 from the germline V gene are SEHNR and FQNEAQ (reference sequence). The trim removed 5 bases at V and 4 bases at J, leaving 5 bases unmatched. The CDR3 runs to 14 residues. The CDR3 DNA is TGTGCCAGCAGCGATGGACTAGCTCCAGATACGCAGTATTTT. This gives the protein CASSDGLAPDTQYF.

This clonotype was observed a few times. An end of the junction differs from the germline gene, which may be a read error. The chain is built from TRBV24-1 and TRBJ2-1; 8 bases are shared with TRBD1. Germline V gives CDR1 KGHDR, CDR2 SFDVKD. The CDR3 length is 16 residues. CDR3 protein: CATSGLTGASYNEQFF. CDR3 in DNA: TGTGCCACCAGTGGTTTGACAGGGGCGTCCTACAATGAGCAGTTCTTC.

In its sample, this clonotype was seen many times. V gene TRBV4-3 combines with J gene TRBJ1-1; D remains ambiguous. Trimming stripped 0 bases from V and 1 base from J, with 9 bases between. This CDR3 is built from 15 residues. Germline loops: CDR1 LGHNA, CDR2 YSLEER. The CDR3 sequence: CASSQDWLANTEAFF. The DNA for the CDR3 is TGCGCCAGCAGCCAAGATTGGTTAGCGAACACTGAAGCTTTCTTT.

Only a few counts were recorded for this clonotype. The chain has TRBV10-2 and TRBJ2-7; TRBD1 or TRBD2 may be the D gene (5 bases each). Trimming pared 1 base from V and 3 bases from J, leaving 10 bases between. This CDR3 comprises 14 residues. Germline V gene data show CDR1 as WSHSY and CDR2 as SAAADI. The chain's CDR3 is CASSEWDGHYEQYF. The DNA of the CDR3 is TGCGCCAGCAGTGAGTGGGACGGCCACTACGAGCAGTACTTC.

With respect to this clonotype: A much larger clone is a single base away; this may be a read error. The chain couples TRBV6-1 to TRBJ2-5; the D gene is possibly TRBD2 (6 bases). CDR1 and CDR2 from the germline V gene are MNHNS and SASEGT. Trimming cost V 0 bases and J 2 bases, with 16 bases left between them. The CDR3 runs 17 residues. The CDR3 sequence: CASSEAAVLATQETQYF. The CDR3 DNA follows: TGTGCCAGCAGTGAAGCCGCTGTACTAGCTACACAAGAGACCCAGTACTTC.

A few counts support this clonotype. V gene TRBV5-4 combines with J gene TRBJ1-5; TRBD1 agrees at 7 bases. The CDR3 totals 16 residues. Germline V lookup: CDR1 SGHNT, CDR2 YYREEE (reference sequence). V shed 1 base and J 5 bases; nucleotides not matched to a gene: 9. The CDR3 spells CASSLRAQGGDQPQHF. In DNA, the CDR3 is TGTGCCAGCAGCTTGAGGGCTCAGGGGGGAGATCAGCCCCAGCATTTT.

The chain combines TRBV29-1 with TRBJ1-1, with D possibly being TRBD1 (6 bases). This CDR3 contains 13 residues. V was cut by 7 bases and J by 4 bases, with 16 bases left in between. Per germline, CDR1 SQVTM and CDR2 ANQGSEA. Here the CDR3 reads CSDGGARGTEAFF. CDR3 sequence (DNA): TGCAGCGACGGGGGGGCTCGGGGCACTGAAGCTTTCTTT.

V is TRBV29-1 and J is TRBJ2-1; D is unclear. V was pared by 7 bases and J by 6 bases, with 13 bases between. The CDR3 sequence is 12 residues long. CDR1 SQVTM and CDR2 ANQGSEA come from the germline V gene. CDR3 nucleotide sequence: TGCAGCGCGCTGGGGTTGGGCAATGAGCAGTTCTTC. Translation gives CSALGLGNEQFF.

This clonotype has more than one count but fewer than ten. The chain links TRBV5-3 to TRBJ2-1; the D call may be TRBD1 or TRBD2 (6 bases each). TRBV5-3 is sorted into the ORF group, with uncertain function. The CDR3 consists of 13 residues. V was trimmed by 8 bases and J by 6 bases, leaving 15 bases between them. The CDR3 DNA is TGTGCCAGCAGCAGGGGACTGCTCAATGAGCAGTTCTTC. It translates to CASSRGLLNEQFF.

The rearrangement links TRBV6-2 or TRBV6-3 to TRBJ1-2, with D tentatively TRBD1 (6 bases). Deletions cut 6 bases from V and 1 base from J, with 12 bases between. Germline V lookup: CDR1 MNHEY, CDR2 SVGEGT. The CDR3 has 14 amino acids. In DNA form, the CDR3 reads TGTGCCAGCAGATTACAGGGATTTAACTATGGCTACACCTTC. Encoded protein: CASRLQGFNYGYTF.

This clonotype came up once. No DNA is shown, since the ends of the CDR3 on it are uncertain; the CDR3 is the one TCRdb lists. J is TRBJ1-2 and V is TRBV11-2; TRBD1 reflects the table's D call only, with no check against the DNA. From germline, CDR1 is SGHAT and CDR2 FQNNGV. The CDR3 adds up to 15 amino acids, both ends counted. This CDR3 reads CASSLVASGAYGNTF.

V usage is TRBV6-1 and J usage is TRBJ2-7; no definite D call. The germline gives CDR1 MNHNS, CDR2 SASEGT. This CDR3 contains 15 residues. V was shortened by 0 bases and J by 2 bases, with 11 bases between the two germline ends. The CDR3 is CASSEAGPATYEQYF. In nucleotides, the CDR3 is TGTGCCAGCAGTGAAGCGGGCCCGGCCACCTACGAGCAGTACTTC.

This clonotype was picked up many times. V usage is TRBV4-1 and J usage is TRBJ2-2; the D gene could be TRBD1 or TRBD2 (5 bases each). V lost 4 bases and J 1 base, leaving 19 bases between the germline ends. This CDR3 has 18 residues. The germline CDR1 and CDR2 sequences are MGHRA and YSYEKL. Here the CDR3 reads CASSLTLLGPMNTGELFF. CDR3 in DNA: TGCGCCAGCAGCCTCACCCTACTGGGACCTATGAACACCGGGGAGCTGTTTTTT.

Of note for this clonotype: The DNA is left out, because the CDR3 cannot be placed on it with certainty; the CDR3 is given as TCRdb lists it. The chain recombines TRBV7-2 with TRBJ2-1; TRBD2 is the table's D call and was not checked against the DNA. Germline V gene data show CDR1 as SGHTA and CDR2 as FQGNSA. Termini included, the CDR3 measures 16 amino acids. The CDR3 sequence is CASSLGVAGGNNERFF.

As concerns this clonotype: One junction end disagrees with the germline gene, perhaps due to a read error. The J gene is TRBJ2-5, the V gene TRBV20-1, with D tentatively TRBD1 (6 bases). The CDR3 loop spans 18 amino acids. Looked up from germline, CDR1 is DFQATT and CDR2 is SNEGSKA (reference sequence). The CDR3 sequence: CCAIPYSGARLQSETQYF. As DNA, the CDR3 is TGCTGTGCTATCCCCTACTCAGGGGCAAGACTACAGTCGGAGACCCAGTACTTC.

In regard to this clonotype: At one end, the junction sequence differs from germline, possibly due to a read error. The chain has TRBV4-1 and TRBJ2-1, with TRBD2 matching over 12 bases. The V gene's germline CDR1 is MGHRA and CDR2 YSYEKL. The CDR3 consists of 15 residues. CDR3 region: CVSSTLAGGRNEQFF. CDR3 coding DNA: TGCGTCAGCAGCACTCTAGCGGGAGGGAGGAATGAGCAGTTCTTC.

For this clonotype: The junction does not match germline at one end; this may be a read error. The V call is TRBV28, the J call TRBJ2-7; the D is unclear. Per germline, CDR1 MDHEN and CDR2 SYDVKM. This CDR3 is 12 amino acids long. The CDR3 DNA is TGTGCCAGCAGTTTGGAAACCTACCAGCAGTACTTC. Its protein product is CASSLETYQQYF.

Many counts were recorded for this clonotype. The genes are TRBV7-9 and TRBJ2-3; D gene ambiguous. The germline V gene has CDR1 SEHNR and CDR2 FQNEAQ (reference sequence). This CDR3 is 13 amino acids long. V lost 4 bases and J 5 bases, leaving 10 bases between the germline ends. CDR3 in amino acids: CASSSKTLDTQYF. CDR3 DNA sequence: TGTGCCAGCAGCTCCAAGACTCTAGATACGCAGTATTTT.

Of note for this clonotype: A clone one base away is much larger, so this may be a read error. The CDR3 region has the DNA TGTGCCAGCAGCTATTGGAAGCTGAGACCAAAGTCCGGAGAGACCCAGTACTTC. It is translated as CASSYWKLRPKSGETQYF. This chain connects TRBV11-2 to TRBJ2-5; D unclear. The germline gives CDR1 SGHAT, CDR2 FQNNGV. The CDR3 is 18 residues long. The V and J ends lost 4 bases and 4 bases respectively, with 25 bases between them.

A few counts support this clonotype. The rearrangement uses TRBV7-9 and TRBJ2-3; D remains unclear. The CDR3 totals 14 residues. CDR1 SEHNR and CDR2 FQNEAQ come from the germline V gene (reference sequence). V lost 2 bases and J lost 1, with 7 bases in between. The chain's CDR3 is CASSLFDGTDTQYF. The CDR3 nucleotides read TGTGCCAGCAGCTTATTCGATGGCACAGATACGCAGTATTTT. Combining the CDR3 with reference TRBV7-9 and TRBJ2-3 gives the whole variable domain DTGVSQNPRHKITKRGQNVTFRCDPISEHNRLYWYRQTLGQGPEFLTYFQNEAQLEKSRLLSDRFSAERPKGSFSTLEIQRTEQGDSAMYLCASSLFDGTDTQYFGPGTRLTVL.

This clonotype appeared many times. The CDR3: CASSLKGILTGELFF. The CDR3 nucleotides read TGTGCCAGCAGCTTGAAGGGGATCCTGACCGGGGAGCTGTTTTTT. The chain combines TRBV13 with TRBJ2-2, with a possible D match to TRBD1 (5 bases). V was shortened by 3 bases and J by 5 bases, with 13 bases between the two germline ends. CDR1 PRHDT and CDR2 FYEKMQ come from the germline V gene (reference sequence). The length of the CDR3 is 15 residues.

The chain combines TRBV28 with TRBJ2-1; TRBD2 matches at 12 bases. CDR1 and CDR2 (germline): MDHEN, SYDVKM. The CDR3 spans 14 residues. The trim removed 7 bases at V and 4 bases at J, leaving 2 bases unmatched. The CDR3 sequence: CASTLAGGYNEQFF. The CDR3 region has the DNA TGTGCCAGCACTCTAGCGGGGGGGTACAATGAGCAGTTCTTC.